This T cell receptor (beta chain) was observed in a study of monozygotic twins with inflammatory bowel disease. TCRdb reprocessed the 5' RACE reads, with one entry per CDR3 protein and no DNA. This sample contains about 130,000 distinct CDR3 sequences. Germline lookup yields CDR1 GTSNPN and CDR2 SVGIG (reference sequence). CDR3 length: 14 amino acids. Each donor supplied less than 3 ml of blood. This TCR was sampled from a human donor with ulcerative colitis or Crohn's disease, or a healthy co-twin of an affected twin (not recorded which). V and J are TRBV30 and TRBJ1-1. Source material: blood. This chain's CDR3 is CAWSPMRVNTEAFF.